This record looks at one TCR beta chain sequence and its context. The data are from a study of T cell changes during pregnancy in multiple sclerosis. The CDR3 covers 15 residues. Trimming cost V 2 bases and J 7 bases, with 14 bases left between them. In germline, CDR1 is KGHSY, CDR2 FQNENV. Clones were read by immunoSEQ multiplex PCR, and TCRdb kept only the in-frame ones, dropping some. The table lists around 30,000 clones, over 75% of them singletons. The J gene is TRBJ2-2, the V gene TRBV16, with TRBD2 as a possible D gene (6 bases). The clonotype was recovered from a female donor with multiple sclerosis, enrolled in a pregnancy study. Here the sequenced sample was CD8+ T cells from peripheral blood mononuclear cells, taken in the second trimester of pregnancy. The CDR3 sequence is CASSQPPWEDGELFF. As DNA, the CDR3 is TGTGCCAGCAGCCAACCCCCCTGGGAGGACGGGGAGCTGTTTTTT.